This is a list of T cell receptor beta chains from one sample in a study of blood T cell repertoires in COVID-19. Libraries were prepared by immunoSEQ multiplex PCR; TCRdb keeps only in-frame clonotypes and omits some of them. Among 95,000 to 150,000 clones listed, 84% were seen once. Sequenced material: PBMCs or T cells enriched from blood (not recorded which). The receptors here all came from a woman in her 30s who had recovered from COVID-19. The CDR3 runs from the conserved cysteine through the conserved F or W. D genes are given only for firm matches. Some rows mark clone size as missing; the rest say once, few, many or name a class of expanded clone.

>-|TRBV10-3|TRBD2|TRBJ2-5
TGTGCCATCAGTGAGTCGGGGGGAGCGGGGGAGACCCAGTACTTC
CAISESGGAGETQYF
>-|TRBV5-1|TRBD1|TRBJ1-5
TGCGCCAGCAGCCCTCAGGGGGCCTTCGATCAGCCCCAGCATTTT
CASSPQGAFDQPQHF
>-|TRBV4-1|TRBD1|TRBJ1-6
TGCGCCAGCAGCCAAGAAAACCCGGGACAGTTTAATTCACCCCTCCACTTT
CASSQENPGQFNSPLHF
>-|TRBV4-1|-|TRBJ2-5
TGCGCCAGCAGCCAAACTGGACTTCAAGAGACCCAGTACTTC
CASSQTGLQETQYF
>-|TRBV12-3/TRBV12-4|-|TRBJ2-3
TGTGCCAGCAGGGGCCGGGATACGCAGTATTTT
CASRGRDTQYF
>-|TRBV5-1|TRBD1|TRBJ2-5
TGCGCCAGCAGCTTCGGGACAGTTTTACAAGAGACCCAGTACTTC
CASSFGTVLQETQYF
>-|TRBV6-5|TRBD1|TRBJ1-2
TGTGCCAGCAGAGACCACAGGGGAGGTAGCTATGGCTACACCTTC
CASRDHRGGSYGYTF
>-|TRBV28|TRBD1|TRBJ1-1
TGTGCCAGCAGTACCCCCCACAGGGGAAACACTGAAGCTTTCTTT
CASSTPHRGNTEAFF
>-|TRBV2|TRBD2|TRBJ2-3
TGTGCCAGCAGTGAAGCGGGACTAGCAGATACGCAGTATTTT
CASSEAGLADTQYF
>once|TRBV5-5|TRBD1|TRBJ1-5
TGTGCCAGCAGCTTCCGGGGACAGGGATGGGATTACAATCAGCCCCAGCATTTT
CASSFRGQGWDYNQPQHF
>-|TRBV13|TRBD2|TRBJ2-3
TGTGCCAGCAGCTTAAGGCGTGGGAGGGAGGATACGCAGTATTTT
CASSLRRGREDTQYF
>-|TRBV5-5|TRBD1|TRBJ2-7
TGTGCCAGCAGCCCGAAGACAGGGATCTCCTACGAGCAGTACTTC
CASSPKTGISYEQYF
>-|TRBV3-1/TRBV3-2|TRBD1|TRBJ1-1
TGTGCCAGCAGCGCGCCGGGACAGTCGAACACTGAAGCTTTCTTT
CASSAPGQSNTEAFF
>-|TRBV28|-|TRBJ1-1
TGTGCCAGCACCCCCCTCAGGGACACTGAAGCTTTCTTT
CASTPLRDTEAFF
>-|TRBV20-1|-|TRBJ2-5
TGCAGTGCTAGAGAGAGGGAGACCCAGTACTTC
CSARERETQYF
>-|TRBV9|TRBD1|TRBJ1-1
TGTGCCAGCAGCGGGGGACAGGGGAGAGCTTTCTTT
CASSGGQGRAFF
>-|TRBV7-8|-|TRBJ2-6
TGTGCCAGCAGCACGTATCCTACAGGTTCTGGGGCCAACGTCCTGACTTTC
CASSTYPTGSGANVLTF
>once|TRBV9|-|TRBJ2-2
TGTGCCAGCAGCGTAACGGGCGGGCTTGGTGCCGGGGAGCTGTTTTTT
CASSVTGGLGAGELFF
>-|TRBV15|TRBD1|TRBJ1-5
TGTGCCACCAGCAGAGATGAAGACAGGGCTAGTGATCAGCCCCAGCATTTT
CATSRDEDRASDQPQHF
>-|TRBV6-5|TRBD1|TRBJ1-1
TGTGCCACAATACAGGGGACCAACACTGAAGCTTTCTTT
CATIQGTNTEAFF
>-|TRBV5-5|-|TRBJ1-2
TGTGCCAGCAGCCTACAGGGTTTTGGACGTTTGGCCTATGGCTACACCTTC
CASSLQGFGRLAYGYTF
>-|TRBV30|TRBD1|TRBJ1-4
TGTGCCTGGACCCCAGGGGGTAACCCTCAAAAACTGTTTTTT
CAWTPGGNPQKLFF
>-|TRBV7-3|-|TRBJ1-1
TGTGCCAGCAGCGTTGACCTAGGCGCTGAAGCTTTCTTT
CASSVDLGAEAFF
>-|TRBV28|-|TRBJ1-1
TGTGCCAGCAGCCTGGCGCAGGGTGACGCTTTCTTT
CASSLAQGDAFF
>-|TRBV30|-|TRBJ1-2
TGTGCCTGGAGCCCGGGGGAAACACTCTATGGCTACACCTTC
CAWSPGETLYGYTF
>-|TRBV18|-|TRBJ1-5
TGTGCCAGCTCGGCCTTGTCAGGGCTTAGCAATCAGCCCCAGCATTTT
CASSALSGLSNQPQHF
>-|TRBV5-1|TRBD2|TRBJ2-7
TGCGCCAGCAGCGGAGGGACTAGCGGGAACCCCCCCGGCTACGAGCAGTACTTC
CASSGGTSGNPPGYEQYF
>few|TRBV7-2|TRBD1|TRBJ1-2
TGTGCCAGCAGCCAGTCCGGGACAGGGTTTAACTATGGCTACACCTTC
CASSQSGTGFNYGYTF
>-|TRBV7-6|TRBD2|TRBJ2-1
TGTGCCAGCAGCTTATCCGGGAGGGCCTACAATGAGCAGTTCTTC
CASSLSGRAYNEQFF
>-|TRBV7-2|TRBD1|TRBJ2-1
TGTGCCAGCAGCTTAGCACAGGGGACCTACAATGAGCAGTTCTTC
CASSLAQGTYNEQFF
>medium-sized|TRBV6-2/TRBV6-3|TRBD2|TRBJ2-1
TGTGCCAGCAGTTGGACTAGCGGGAGCTACAATGAGCAGTTCTTC
CASSWTSGSYNEQFF
>once|TRBV7-2|-|TRBJ1-2
TGTGCCAGCAGCTTAGCAGCAAACTATGGCTACACCTTC
CASSLAANYGYTF